The present T cell receptor beta chain was sequenced within a study of T cell responses to AZD1222 COVID-19 vaccine. Some clones are missing from TCRdb's copy, which holds only in-frame ones; the method was immunoSEQ multiplex PCR. The sample shows about 130,000 clones, roughly 93% of them seen only once. The CDR3 covers 16 residues. CDR1 and CDR2 from the germline V gene are SNHLY and FYNNEI. V shed 4 bases and J shed 5 bases, with 20 bases lying between them. The study, taken as a whole, reports: Along spike, vaccine-associated CD4 TCRs were found throughout, with dominance at 160-218 and 743-854.

Of note for this clone: Its antigen is unknown.

This sequence joins TRBV2 and TRBJ2-5; D gene unclear. This receptor was obtained from an adult in good health. Sequenced material: peripheral blood, taken on day 0 of AZD1222 vaccination. In nucleotides, the CDR3 is TGTGCCAGCAGTGCCTCCATGTCGGCCCCTGGGGAGACCCAGTACTTC. It is translated as CASSASMSAPGETQYF.